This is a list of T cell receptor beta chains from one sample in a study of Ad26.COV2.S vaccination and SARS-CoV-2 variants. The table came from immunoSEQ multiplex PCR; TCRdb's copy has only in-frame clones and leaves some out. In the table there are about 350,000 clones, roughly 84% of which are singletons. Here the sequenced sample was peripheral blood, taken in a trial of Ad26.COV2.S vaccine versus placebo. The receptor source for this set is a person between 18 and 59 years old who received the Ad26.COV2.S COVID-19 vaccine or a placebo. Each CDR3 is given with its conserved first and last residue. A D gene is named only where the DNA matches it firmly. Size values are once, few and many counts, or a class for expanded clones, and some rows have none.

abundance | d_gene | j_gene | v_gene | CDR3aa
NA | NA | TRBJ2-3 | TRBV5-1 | CASSLRGRSDTQYF
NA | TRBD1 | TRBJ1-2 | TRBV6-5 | CASSKPGQINYGYTF
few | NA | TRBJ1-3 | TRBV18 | CASSPGAGPGNTIYF
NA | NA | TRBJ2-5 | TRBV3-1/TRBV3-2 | CASSRRTAWQETQYF
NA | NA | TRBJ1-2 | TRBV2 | CASSDSRLYGYTF
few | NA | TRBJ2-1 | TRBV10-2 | CASSEGGSYNEQFF
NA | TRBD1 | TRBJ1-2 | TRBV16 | CASSPTGGGNYGYTF
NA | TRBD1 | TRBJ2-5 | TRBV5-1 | CASSLTGMETQYF
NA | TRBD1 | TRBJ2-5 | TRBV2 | CASSDGTGEAETQYF
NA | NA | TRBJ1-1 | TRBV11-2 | CASSLGRAGNTEAFF
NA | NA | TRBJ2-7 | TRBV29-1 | CSVLVLDEQYF
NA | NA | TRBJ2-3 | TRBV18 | CASSSQQRDTQYF
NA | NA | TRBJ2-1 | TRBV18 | CASSLGQPYNEQFF
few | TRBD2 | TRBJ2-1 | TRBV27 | CASSSGTSGIKNEQFF